These 29 T cell receptor beta chains originate from one sample sequenced in a study of shared clonotypes between healthy human individuals. Naive CD8 cells were CD45RO-negative, positively selected for CCR7, excluding terminally differentiated effector memory CD45RA+ cells. Generated by immunoSEQ multiplex PCR, the TCRdb table keeps only in-frame clones and is missing some. The profile shows 650,000 to 800,000 clones, about 91% of them singletons. The sequenced material came from naive CD8+ T cells sorted from blood. The receptor set was obtained from a young man in good health.

The genes are TRBV28 and TRBJ1-4; D not certain. Germline V CDR1 and CDR2: MDHEN, SYDVKM. This CDR3 spans 15 amino acids. Deletions cut 2 bases from V and 2 bases from J, with 9 bases between. CDR3 protein: CASSLEWATNEKLFF. In DNA, the CDR3 is TGTGCCAGCAGTTTAGAGTGGGCGACTAATGAAAAACTGTTTTTT.

The chain employs TRBV18 and TRBJ1-5; 7 nucleotides line up with TRBD1. This CDR3 is 16 amino acids long. Germline-derived CDR1 and CDR2 are KGHSH and LQKENI. The trim removed 3 bases at V and 1 base at J, leaving 6 bases unmatched. CDR3 protein: CASSPTGQTSNQPQHF. In nucleotides, the CDR3 is TGTGCCAGCTCACCGACGGGACAGACAAGCAATCAGCCCCAGCATTTT.

V usage is TRBV14 and J usage is TRBJ2-7; D gene ambiguous. In germline, CDR1 is SGHDN, CDR2 FVKESK. This CDR3 spans 14 amino acids. V was shortened by 1 base and J by 1 base, with 8 bases between the two germline ends. CDR3 loop: CASSQGYGSYEQYF. The CDR3 coding sequence is TGTGCCAGCAGCCAAGGTTACGGTTCCTACGAGCAGTACTTC.

This chain links TRBV28 with TRBJ1-5; perhaps TRBD1 as D (5 bases). Trimming stripped 1 base from V and 11 bases from J, with 27 bases between. The CDR3 covers 18 residues. CDR1 and CDR2 (germline): MDHEN, SYDVKM. CDR3 loop: CASSLSVGTPSLLRAQHF. CDR3 coding DNA: TGTGCCAGCAGTTTATCCGTCGGGACCCCAAGCCTCCTCAGGGCCCAGCATTTT.

This chain connects TRBV5-1 to TRBJ1-3; 7 nucleotides align to TRBD1. V was clipped by 0 bases and J by 0 bases; unmatched bases: 6. CDR3 length: 17 amino acids. Germline V gene sequence: CDR1 SGHRS, CDR2 YFSETQ. This CDR3 reads CASSLEGQALSGNTIYF. CDR3 DNA sequence: TGCGCCAGCAGCTTGGAAGGACAGGCCCTCTCTGGAAACACCATATATTTT.

This rearrangement joins TRBV21-1 to TRBJ2-3; the table's D call TRBD1 went unverified against the DNA. TRBV21-1 is a recognized pseudogene. The CDR3 covers 14 residues. CDR3 sequence: CASSPDRDTDTQYF. For the CDR3, the DNA is TGTGCCAGCAGCCCCGACAGGGACACAGATACGCAGTATTTT.

The J gene is TRBJ2-1, the V gene TRBV9; weak D call: TRBD2 (6 bases). The CDR3 has 15 amino acids. Germline-derived CDR1 and CDR2 are SGDLS and YYNGEE. The ends were cut back, 5 bases at V and 5 bases at J, with 17 bases in the middle. The CDR3 nucleotides are TGTGCCAGCAGTCCATCAGTTGGAGGGAACAATGAGCAGTTCTTC. Translating gives CASSPSVGGNNEQFF. The entire variable domain, with the rest obtained from reference TRBV9 and TRBJ2-1, is as follows: DSGVTQTPKHLITATGQRVTLRCSPRSGDLSVYWYQQSLDQGLQFLIQYYNGEERAKGNILERFSAQQFPDLHSELNLSSLELGDSALYFCASSPSVGGNNEQFFGPGTRLTVL.

The rearrangement joins TRBV27 to TRBJ1-1, with TRBD1 as a possible D gene (5 bases). In germline, CDR1 is MNHEY, CDR2 SMNVEV (reference sequence). The CDR3 is 13 amino acids. The V gene lost 3 bases and the J gene lost 1 base, with 6 bases spanning the gap. CDR3 amino acids: CASSFGANTEAFF. CDR3 coding DNA: TGTGCCAGCAGTTTCGGGGCGAACACTGAAGCTTTCTTT.

The rearrangement joins TRBV7-2 to TRBJ2-3; 15 nucleotides agree with TRBD2. Germline-derived CDR1 and CDR2 are SGHTA and FQGNSA. This CDR3 is built from 17 residues. J gave up 5 bases and V 4 bases, and 7 bases lay outside the gene matches. This chain's CDR3 is CASSSRTSGRGEDTQYF. The DNA of the CDR3 is TGTGCCAGCAGCTCCCGGACTAGCGGGAGGGGGGAAGATACGCAGTATTTT.

This clone was recorded once. The V call is TRBV4-1, the J call TRBJ2-5; TRBD2 might be the D (6 bases). V lost 1 base and J lost 5, with 8 bases in between. Germline assignment: CDR1 MGHRA and CDR2 YSYEKL. The CDR3 covers 13 residues. CDR3 loop: CASSQASVETQYF. The CDR3 DNA is TGCGCCAGCAGCCAAGCTAGCGTCGAGACCCAGTACTTC.

This rearrangement joins TRBV4-3 to TRBJ2-5; possible D gene TRBD1, 5 bases. The V gene's germline CDR1 is LGHNA and CDR2 YSLEER. The CDR3 extends over 15 amino acids. V lost 0 bases, J lost 2 bases, and 10 bases lay in between. CDR3 residues: CASSQDRGPQETQYF. CDR3 DNA sequence: TGCGCCAGCAGCCAAGATAGGGGCCCACAAGAGACCCAGTACTTC.

This rearrangement joins TRBV15 to TRBJ2-3; the match to TRBD2 covers 11 bases. The CDR3 is 17 residues long. After removal of 0 bases from V and 3 bases from J, the junction contained 5 bases not matched to a gene. CDR1 and CDR2 from the germline V gene are LNHNV and YYDKDF (reference sequence). The CDR3 is CATSRDRLAGGTDTQYF. The DNA of the CDR3 is TGTGCCACCAGCAGAGATCGCCTAGCGGGAGGAACAGATACGCAGTATTTT.

This clone was recorded only once. V usage is TRBV2 and J usage is TRBJ2-1, with 11 nucleotides matching TRBD1. This CDR3 is built from 13 residues. Losses at the gene ends were 7 bases for V and 9 bases for J; bases not matched to a gene: 5. The germline CDR1 and CDR2 sequences are SNHLY and FYNNEI. CDR3 in amino acids: CASTWTGGGEQFF. CDR3 DNA sequence: TGTGCCAGCACGTGGACAGGGGGCGGTGAGCAGTTCTTC. The full variable domain, with the rest looked up from reference TRBV2 and TRBJ2-1, is EPEVTQTPSHQVTQMGQEVILRCVPISNHLYFYWYRQILGQKVEFLVSFYNNEISEKSEIFDDQFSVERPDGSNFTLKIRSTKLEDSAMYFCASTWTGGGEQFFGPGTRLTVL.

This clone was seen only once. The chain has TRBV29-1 and TRBJ2-5, with 7 bases that match TRBD2. With 7 bases clipped from V and 2 bases from J, the junction kept 7 bases outside the gene matches. From germline, CDR1 is SQVTM and CDR2 ANQGSEA. CDR3 size: 13 residues. The CDR3 nucleotides are TGCAGCGCAGGTCGGGAGGCTCAAGAGACCCAGTACTTC. Protein sequence: CSAGREAQETQYF.

The V and J genes are TRBV6-5 and TRBJ2-1, with 13 positions matching TRBD2. CDR1 is MNHEY and CDR2 is SVGAGI in the germline V gene. The CDR3 runs 15 residues. The V and J ends lost 6 bases and 4 bases, in that order; junction bases with no gene match: 3. The CDR3 sequence: CASSQLAGGYNEQFF. The CDR3 DNA sequence: TGTGCCAGCAGCCAACTAGCGGGAGGGTACAATGAGCAGTTCTTC.

The CDR3 DNA sequence: TGTGCCAGCAGCTTGGAGACTAGCTTCCGATACGAGCAGTACTTC. Its protein product is CASSLETSFRYEQYF. The chain carries TRBV5-4 and TRBJ2-7, with 7 positions matching TRBD2. With 0 bases clipped from V and 4 bases from J, the junction kept 7 bases outside the gene matches. Germline V gives CDR1 SGHNT, CDR2 YYREEE (reference sequence). The CDR3 has 15 amino acids. Variable domain in full (rest from reference TRBV5-4 and TRBJ2-7): ETGVTQSPTHLIKTRGQQVTLRCSSQSGHNTVSWYQQALGQGPQFIFQYYREEENGRGNFPPRFSGLQFPNYSSELNVNALELDDSALYLCASSLETSFRYEQYFGPGTRLTVT.

This CDR3 reads CASSLDAGHREQFF. The CDR3 region has the DNA TGTGCCAGCAGCTTGGATGCGGGGCATCGGGAGCAGTTCTTC. The rearrangement links TRBV5-8 to TRBJ2-1, with a tentative D call TRBD2 (6 bases). V gave up 0 bases and J gave up 10 bases, with 14 bases separating them. The CDR3 has 14 residues. CDR1 SGHTS and CDR2 YDEGEE come from the germline V gene.

The chain recombines TRBV7-9 with TRBJ2-1; 8 bases agree with TRBD2. The germline CDR1 and CDR2 sequences are SEHNR and FQNEAQ (reference sequence). Trimming at V came to 1 base and at J to 9 bases, leaving 8 bases not matched to a gene. The CDR3 has 15 amino acids. The CDR3 loop is CASSLGTGGRGEQFF. Here the CDR3 DNA reads TGTGCCAGCAGCTTAGGTACGGGAGGGCGGGGTGAGCAGTTCTTC. The variable domain in full, completed from reference TRBV7-9 and TRBJ2-1, reads DTGVSQNPRHKITKRGQNVTFRCDPISEHNRLYWYRQTLGQGPEFLTYFQNEAQLEKSRLLSDRFSAERPKGSFSTLEIQRTEQGDSAMYLCASSLGTGGRGEQFFGPGTRLTVL.

The chain joins TRBV23-1 to TRBJ2-1; no clear D gene. TRBV23-1 is an ORF; its function is uncertain. V lost 4 bases to trimming and J lost 5 bases, with 18 bases between them. There are 16 residues in the CDR3. CDR3 DNA sequence: TGCGCCAGCAGTCGCCGCCGTAAGGTTGTGGACAATGAGCAGTTCTTC. It codes for CASSRRRKVVDNEQFF.

The rearrangement links TRBV11-3 to TRBJ2-2, with TRBD2 matching 12 bases. Germline lookup yields CDR1 SGHNT and CDR2 YENEEA. CDR3 length: 16 amino acids. V lost 5 bases to trimming and J lost 7 bases; unmatched junction nucleotides: 8. The CDR3 nucleotides are TGTGCCAGCAGCCGAGCACTAGCGGGAGGAGGCGGGGAGCTGTTTTTT. Encoded protein: CASSRALAGGGGELFF.

This chain connects TRBV9 to TRBJ2-5; D might be TRBD1 or TRBD2, each matching 5 bases. V lost 2 bases, J lost 4 bases, and 24 bases lay in between. The CDR3 has 18 amino acids. Germline loops: CDR1 SGDLS, CDR2 YYNGEE. This CDR3 reads CASSVIADTGPWGETQYF. CDR3 DNA sequence: TGTGCCAGCAGCGTCATCGCCGATACGGGACCCTGGGGAGAGACCCAGTACTTC.

This chain joins TRBV10-1 and TRBJ2-1; perhaps TRBD2 as D (6 bases). Germline V gives CDR1 WNHNN, CDR2 SYGVQD (reference sequence). This CDR3 is 16 amino acids long. Trimming shortened V by 11 bases and J by 8 bases, and 28 bases separated the two germline ends. The CDR3: CAASAVPGVGSDEQFF. The CDR3 nucleotides are TGCGCCGCCTCAGCCGTGCCGGGAGTTGGGTCTGATGAGCAGTTCTTC.

J is TRBJ2-7 and V is TRBV29-1; TRBD2 agrees at 7 bases. Unmatched junction bases numbered 7, after V lost 2 bases and J lost 0 bases. The CDR3 runs to 15 residues. The germline CDR1 and CDR2 sequences are SQVTM and ANQGSEA. The CDR3 DNA follows: TGCAGCGTTGAAAGGGTGGGGGGGGTCTCCTACGAGCAGTACTTC. It encodes CSVERVGGVSYEQYF.

The V gene is TRBV7-2, the J gene TRBJ2-7; D is uncertain. Germline CDR1 is SGHTA and CDR2 is FQGNSA. The CDR3 has 14 residues. Trimming removed 1 base at V and 4 bases at J, with 11 bases between. CDR3 nucleotides: TGTGCCAGCAGCTTAGAATTAGGAGCGTACGAGCAGTACTTC. Residues: CASSLELGAYEQYF.

This chain connects TRBV7-2 to TRBJ1-2; 9 bases are shared with TRBD1. Per the germline V gene, CDR1 is SGHTA and CDR2 is FQGNSA. The CDR3 has 15 residues. V was clipped by 2 bases and J by 5 bases; unmatched bases: 6. In nucleotides, the CDR3 is TGTGCCAGCAGCTTAAATCGCGGGACAGGGTATGGCTACACCTTC. It specifies CASSLNRGTGYGYTF.

This clone was observed once. The chain carries TRBV7-9 and TRBJ2-1, with a possible D match to TRBD2 (5 bases). This CDR3 comprises 15 residues. V was pared by 8 bases and J by 3 bases, with 17 bases between. Germline assignment: CDR1 SEHNR and CDR2 FQNEAQ (reference sequence). The CDR3 DNA follows: TGTGCCAGCCCCGGGGAGCTAGCCTACTACAATGAGCAGTTCTTC. It yields the protein CASPGELAYYNEQFF.

The count of this clone is one. The chain carries TRBV29-1 and TRBJ1-1; the D gene is possibly TRBD1 (6 bases). The CDR3 extends over 12 amino acids. Germline V CDR1 and CDR2: SQVTM, ANQGSEA. Trimming shortened V by 6 bases and J by 4 bases, and 12 bases separated the two germline ends. The CDR3, as DNA: TGCAGCGTAGCAAGGGGGGCCACTGAAGCTTTCTTT. Protein sequence: CSVARGATEAFF.

The CDR3 coding sequence is TGCAGCGTTGAAGCTCCCCCAGGCCAAGAGACCCAGTACTTC. Residues: CSVEAPPGQETQYF. This chain connects TRBV29-1 to TRBJ2-5, with D unresolved. The germline CDR1 and CDR2 sequences are SQVTM and ANQGSEA. CDR3 length: 14 amino acids. V was cut by 1 base and J by 1 base, with 10 bases left in between.

The J gene is TRBJ1-5, the V gene TRBV6-6; maybe TRBD1 (5 bases). This CDR3 is built from 15 residues. Germline values: CDR1 MNHNY, CDR2 SVGAGI (reference sequence). Trimming removed 0 bases at V and 5 bases at J, with 11 bases between. CDR3 residues: CASSYSAGPHQPQHF. CDR3 DNA sequence: TGTGCCAGCAGTTACTCAGCAGGGCCTCATCAGCCCCAGCATTTT.